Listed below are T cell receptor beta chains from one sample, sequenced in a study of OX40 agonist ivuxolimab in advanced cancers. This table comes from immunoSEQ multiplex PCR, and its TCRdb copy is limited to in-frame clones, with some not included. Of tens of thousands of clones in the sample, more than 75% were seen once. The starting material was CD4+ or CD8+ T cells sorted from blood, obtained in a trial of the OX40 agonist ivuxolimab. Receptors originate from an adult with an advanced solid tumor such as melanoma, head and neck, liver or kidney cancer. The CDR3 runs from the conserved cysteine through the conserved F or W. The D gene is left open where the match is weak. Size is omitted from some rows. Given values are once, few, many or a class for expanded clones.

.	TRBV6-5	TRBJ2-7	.	TGTGCCAGCAGTTACGAACGGATCAGCTCCTACGAGCAGTACTTC	CASSYERISSYEQYF
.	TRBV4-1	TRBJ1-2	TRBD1	TGCGCCAGCAGTCTACTCCTTAAGGTGGACAGGGGGCGTTTGGGCTACACCTTC	CASSLLLKVDRGRLGYTF
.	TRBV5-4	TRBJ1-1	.	TGTGCCAGCAGTTTTCAGGTCGGACGGGACACTGAAGCTTTCTTT	CASSFQVGRDTEAFF
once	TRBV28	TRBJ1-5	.	TGTGCCAGCAGTTTATATCCGGGTTCAGGGGACCTGCAATTT	CASSLYPGSGDLQF
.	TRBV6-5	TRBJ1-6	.	TGTGCCAGCAAGAGCAGGGAGGGTTCACCCCTCCACTTT	CASKSREGSPLHF
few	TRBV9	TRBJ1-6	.	TGTGCCAGCAGCGTAGTGGGGAGTAATTCACCCCTCCACTTT	CASSVVGSNSPLHF
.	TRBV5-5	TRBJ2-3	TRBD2	TGTGCCAGCAGCTTGGGCGGGGGATACACAGATACGCAGTATTTT	CASSLGGGYTDTQYF
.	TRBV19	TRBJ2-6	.	TGTGCCAGTAACCCTGGCGCTGGGGCCAACGTCCTGACTTTC	CASNPGAGANVLTF
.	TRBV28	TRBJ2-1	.	TGTGCCAGCAGTTTTCCGGGGGTCAGTGAGCAGTTCTTC	CASSFPGVSEQFF
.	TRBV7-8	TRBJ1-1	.	TGTGCCAGCAGCCGGGACGGCCGAGGTGCTTTCTTT	CASSRDGRGAFF
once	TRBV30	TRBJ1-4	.	TGTGCCTGGAGTGTAAACAGAGGAGAAAAACTGTTTTTT	CAWSVNRGEKLFF
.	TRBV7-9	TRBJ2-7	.	TGTGCCAGCAGCTTTGGTGGAGGGGCGCTGTGGGAGCAGTACTTC	CASSFGGGALWEQYF
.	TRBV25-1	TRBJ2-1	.	TGTGCCACCCGCCAGTACAATGAGCAGTTCTTC	CATRQYNEQFF